This T cell receptor (beta chain) comes out of a study of shared clonotypes between healthy human individuals. As defined, naive CD8 cells were CD45RO-negative and positively selected for CCR7, with terminally differentiated effector memory CD45RA+ cells excluded. The protocol was immunoSEQ multiplex PCR, while the TCRdb copy is restricted to in-frame clones and leaves out a portion. Of around 1.9 million clones in the sample, more than 85% were seen once. This CDR3 comprises 13 residues. Deletions cut 5 bases from V and 2 bases from J, with 10 bases between. Germline CDR1 SGHVS, CDR2 FNYEAQ. Sequencing was done on a sample of naive CD8+ T cells from PBMCs. The chain uses TRBV7-6 and TRBJ2-7; D possibly matches TRBD1 or TRBD2 (7 bases each). This TCR derives from a man between 18 and 35 years old in good health. Some clones in this sample may be carry-over from other donors' samples. CDR3 loop: CASSQGGTYEQYF. The CDR3 region has the DNA TGTGCCAGCAGCCAGGGGGGGACCTACGAGCAGTACTTC.